This TCR beta chain was obtained from a study of blood T cell repertoires in COVID-19. The overall study: Sites in the United States, Italy and Spain provided acute and convalescent COVID-19 samples.

Under the authors' procedure: By means of reference gene primer amplification, nucleated cell counts were estimated. Method: immunoSEQ multiplex PCR; TCRdb's copy keeps in-frame clones and lacks some. That table gives V, J and clone size, and the DNA gave D and trimming. The sample shows about 270,000 clones, 80% to 95% of them seen only once. Trimming stripped 0 bases from V and 6 bases from J, with 11 bases between. Looked up from germline, CDR1 is SGHDT and CDR2 is YYEEEE. This CDR3 spans 14 amino acids. Enrolled through a virtual design, the participants were between roughly 18 and 90 years of age and came from roughly 22 US areas. Those designated as exposed participants met a COVID-19 case within 2 weeks before study entry.

Source material: PBMCs or T cells enriched from blood (not recorded which). The V call is TRBV5-6, the J call TRBJ2-3; D is perhaps TRBD2 (6 bases). The clonotype was recovered from a middle-aged man who had been exposed to COVID-19. In DNA, the CDR3 is TGTGCCAGCAGCTTGGTGGAGGGCCTGGATACGCAGTATTTT. Its protein product is CASSLVEGLDTQYF.